The 24 T cell receptor beta chains reported below all come from one sample, sequenced in a study of blood T cell repertoires in COVID-19. TCRdb's copy holds only in-frame clones and misses some; the assay was immunoSEQ multiplex PCR. The sample comprises fewer than 200,000 clones, about 90% of which are singletons, and less than 25% rests with the top ten. Sequencing was done on a sample of peripheral blood. All receptors come from a man between 65 and 79 years old with active or convalescent COVID-19.

The chain carries TRBV2 and TRBJ2-7; 11 bases align to TRBD1. Germline trimming cut 6 bases from V and 3 bases from J; bases unmatched to any gene: 4. Germline V gives CDR1 SNHLY, CDR2 FYNNEI. The CDR3 is 14 residues long. The CDR3 DNA sequence: TGTGCCAGCAGGTGGACAGGGGGCAGCTACGAGCAGTACTTC. Protein: CASRWTGGSYEQYF.

The chain employs TRBV6-2 or TRBV6-3 and TRBJ1-2; D is undetermined. Between the trimmed V and J ends, which lost 2 bases and 8 bases, there was a span of 9 bases. Germline CDR1 and CDR2: MNHEY and SVGEGT. The CDR3 consists of 12 residues. The CDR3 is CASSYSHRGYTF. The DNA for the CDR3 is TGTGCCAGCAGTTACAGCCATCGGGGCTACACCTTC.

The chain uses TRBV10-3 and TRBJ2-7; 12 bases map to TRBD2. V lost 0 bases to trimming and J lost 5 bases; unmatched junction nucleotides: 2. The CDR3 runs 15 residues. Germline V lookup: CDR1 ENHRY, CDR2 SYGVKD. This CDR3 is CAISESTSGSDEQYF. CDR3 nucleotides: TGTGCCATCAGTGAGTCGACTAGCGGGAGTGACGAGCAGTACTTC.

A single count supports this clone. The chain employs TRBV18 and TRBJ1-2, with D possibly matching TRBD1 (6 bases). CDR3 length equals 12 residues. Per germline, CDR1 KGHSH and CDR2 LQKENI. V was trimmed by 1 base and J by 8 bases, leaving 8 bases between them. CDR3 residues: CASSPQGEGYTF. The DNA for the CDR3 is TGTGCCAGCTCACCACAGGGGGAAGGCTACACCTTC.

The rearrangement joins TRBV3-1 (or the pseudogene TRBV3-2) to TRBJ1-5; D is unclear. CDR3 length: 16 residues. Germline V gene sequence: CDR1 LGHDT, CDR2 YNNKEL (reference sequence). V gave up 0 bases and J gave up 0 bases, with 9 bases separating them. The CDR3 bases are TGTGCCAGCAGCCAAGAATACAACTATAGCAATCAGCCCCAGCATTTT. Residues: CASSQEYNYSNQPQHF.

The chain couples TRBV9 to TRBJ2-1; D might be TRBD1 (5 bases). The CDR3 is made up of 13 amino acids. Per germline, CDR1 SGDLS and CDR2 YYNGEE. Trimming removed 0 bases at V and 5 bases at J, with 6 bases between. CDR3 in amino acids: CASSVGGHNEQFF. DNA of the CDR3: TGTGCCAGCAGCGTAGGGGGCCACAATGAGCAGTTCTTC.

The V and J genes are TRBV6-2 or TRBV6-3 and TRBJ1-1; D not certain. Germline V lookup: CDR1 MNHEY, CDR2 SVGEGT. This CDR3 has 16 residues. V lost 0 bases and J 0 bases, leaving 11 bases between the germline ends. The CDR3 DNA follows: TGTGCCAGCAGTTACTCTTCCGGCACTATGAACACTGAAGCTTTCTTT. Translation: CASSYSSGTMNTEAFF.

J is TRBJ1-2 and V is TRBV20-1; D remains unclear. The length of the CDR3 is 12 residues. Germline V gene lookup returns CDR1 DFQATT and CDR2 SNEGSKA (reference sequence). Trimming took 3 bases from V and 2 from J, leaving 7 bases between them. The CDR3 loop reads CSASPGNYGYTF. The CDR3, as DNA: TGCAGTGCTAGTCCCGGGAACTATGGCTACACCTTC.

V is TRBV5-5 and J is TRBJ2-7, with 8 bases that match TRBD1. Per germline, CDR1 SGHKS and CDR2 YYEKEE (reference sequence). V shed 3 bases, J shed 6 bases, and the junction held 11 bases outside the gene matches. The CDR3 length is 15 residues. The CDR3 nucleotides are TGTGCCAGCAGCTCCGGACAGGGCTTTCTGGGCGAGCAGTACTTC. Translation: CASSSGQGFLGEQYF.

CDR3 in DNA: TGTGCCAGTAGTATAGCAGCGGGAGGGTCCGCGGTAGATACGCAGTATTTT. Its translation: CASSIAAGGSAVDTQYF. V usage is TRBV19 and J usage is TRBJ2-3, with 10 bases fitting TRBD2. Germline CDR1 reads LNHDA; CDR2 reads SQIVND (reference sequence). J was trimmed by 5 bases and V by 1 base; bases with no gene match: 9. CDR3 length: 17 residues. The whole variable domain, remainder taken from reference TRBV19 and TRBJ2-3, is DGGITQSPKYLFRKEGQNVTLSCEQNLNHDAMYWYRQDPGQGLRLIYYSQIVNDFQKGDIAEGYSVSREKKESFPLTVTSAQKNPTAFYLCASSIAAGGSAVDTQYFGPGTRLTVL.

CDR3 bases: TGTGCCAGCTCACCTTTGGCAGGCCCGCGAAAAGGTCAGCATTTT. This translates into CASSPLAGPRKGQHF. V and J are TRBV18 and TRBJ1-5; D is ambiguous. The V gene lost 3 bases and the J gene lost 13 bases, with 22 bases spanning the gap. Germline CDR1 reads KGHSH; CDR2 reads LQKENI. This CDR3 region has 15 residues. Full variable domain (rest looked up from reference TRBV18 and TRBJ1-5): NAGVMQNPRHLVRRRGQEARLRCSPMKGHSHVYWYRQLPEEGLKFMVYLQKENIIDESGMPKERFSAEFPKEGPSILRIQQVVRGDSAAYFCASSPLAGPRKGQHFGDGTRLSIL.

The chain links TRBV29-1 to TRBJ2-3, with TRBD1 matching over 7 bases. This CDR3 is 15 amino acids long. In germline, CDR1 is SQVTM, CDR2 ANQGSEA. The ends lost 7 bases at V and 2 bases at J; junction bases unmatched: 12. The chain's CDR3 is CSAPLRGRATDTQYF. The CDR3 region has the DNA TGCAGCGCTCCCCTTAGGGGGCGCGCCACAGATACGCAGTATTTT.

This clone was counted once. CDR3 sequence: CASSGTGDRNSNQPQHF. In DNA, the CDR3 is TGTGCCAGCTCAGGAACGGGCGACAGGAATAGCAATCAGCCCCAGCATTTT. The chain uses TRBV18 and TRBJ1-5; D may be TRBD1 (6 bases). Germline V gives CDR1 KGHSH, CDR2 LQKENI. V lost 5 bases and J 0 bases, leaving 17 bases between the germline ends. This CDR3 is 17 amino acids long. Combining the CDR3 with reference TRBV18 and TRBJ1-5 gives the whole variable domain NAGVMQNPRHLVRRRGQEARLRCSPMKGHSHVYWYRQLPEEGLKFMVYLQKENIIDESGMPKERFSAEFPKEGPSILRIQQVVRGDSAAYFCASSGTGDRNSNQPQHFGDGTRLSIL.

On this clone: It is unclear where the CDR3 begins or ends on the DNA, so no DNA is shown, and the CDR3 is as TCRdb lists it. The rearrangement links TRBV30 to TRBJ2-7; the table's D call, TRBD1, was not checked against the DNA. CDR1 GTSNPN and CDR2 SVGIG come from the germline V gene (reference sequence). The CDR3 sequence runs 10 residues, both termini included. The CDR3 is CAWGTGTAYF.

This clone was counted a few times. The chain combines TRBV5-1 with TRBJ2-7; possible D gene TRBD2, 6 bases. Looked up from germline, CDR1 is SGHRS and CDR2 is YFSETQ. V lost 3 bases, J lost 6 bases, and 10 bases lay in between. This CDR3 is 12 amino acids long. CDR3 coding DNA: TGCGCCAGCAGCTGGACCGGGGGCGAGCAGTACTTC. This codes for CASSWTGGEQYF.

In DNA, the CDR3 is TGTGCCAGTAGCCACCGACAGAAGACTAGCACAGATACGCAGTATTTT. It specifies CASSHRQKTSTDTQYF. The V and J genes are TRBV19 and TRBJ2-3; TRBD1 might be the D (5 bases). CDR1 and CDR2 (germline): LNHDA, SQIVND (reference sequence). Trimming took off 6 bases at V and 0 bases at J, with 16 bases between the two ends. CDR3 length: 16 amino acids.

The chain recombines TRBV5-1 with TRBJ2-1; TRBD1 aligns across 10 bases. CDR3 length equals 14 residues. V shed 4 bases, J shed 15 bases, and the junction held 13 bases outside the gene matches. Germline CDR1 reads SGHRS; CDR2 reads YFSETQ. CDR3 residues: CASSGTGVLSHRFF. In nucleotides, the CDR3 is TGCGCCAGCAGCGGGACAGGGGTCCTTTCACATCGGTTCTTC. The full variable domain, its missing parts supplied by reference TRBV5-1 and TRBJ2-1, is KAGVTQTPRYLIKTRGQQVTLSCSPISGHRSVSWYQQTPGQGLQFLFEYFSETQRNKGNFPGRFSGRQFSNSRSEMNVSTLELGDSALYLCASSGTGVLSHRFFGPGTRLTVL.

The rearrangement joins TRBV2 to TRBJ2-3; 7 bases agree with TRBD1. J gave up 4 bases and V 6 bases, and 10 bases lay outside the gene matches. From germline, CDR1 is SNHLY and CDR2 FYNNEI. There are 15 residues in the CDR3. CDR3 protein: CASRLRQGAPDTQYF. The CDR3 DNA sequence: TGTGCCAGCAGGCTGAGACAGGGCGCACCAGATACGCAGTATTTT.

The V gene is TRBV5-8, the J gene TRBJ1-1; the match to TRBD1 covers 7 bases. Trimming took 2 bases from V and 6 from J; bases not matched to a gene: 7. There are 14 residues in the CDR3. Per the germline V gene, CDR1 is SGHTS and CDR2 is YDEGEE. As DNA, the CDR3 is TGTGCCAGCAGCTTTTTGAGGGGGCGGGCTGAAGCTTTCTTT. Translation: CASSFLRGRAEAFF.

The rearrangement uses TRBV2 and TRBJ2-1, with 12 positions matching TRBD1. The length of the CDR3 is 14 residues. V trimming: 9 bases; J trimming: 8 bases; junction bases outside the gene matches: 8. Germline CDR1 SNHLY, CDR2 FYNNEI. The CDR3 region has the DNA TGTGCCAGTATTACCGGGACAGGGGGCCATGAGCAGTTCTTC. Its protein is CASITGTGGHEQFF. Supplemented by reference TRBV2 and TRBJ2-1, the full variable domain reads EPEVTQTPSHQVTQMGQEVILRCVPISNHLYFYWYRQILGQKVEFLVSFYNNEISEKSEIFDDQFSVERPDGSNFTLKIRSTKLEDSAMYFCASITGTGGHEQFFGPGTRLTVL.

This CDR3 is CASSSQGGEKLFF. DNA for the CDR3: TGTGCCAGCAGCTCACAGGGGGGTGAAAAACTGTTTTTT. This chain uses TRBV7-3 with TRBJ1-4; the match to TRBD1 covers 8 bases. Losses at the gene ends were 4 bases for V and 7 bases for J; bases not matched to a gene: 2. The germline gives CDR1 SGHTA, CDR2 FQGTGA. The CDR3 loop spans 13 amino acids.

The chain uses TRBV28 and TRBJ1-6; 12 bases are shared with TRBD1. The trim removed 5 bases at V and 8 bases at J, leaving 7 bases unmatched. CDR3 length equals 16 residues. Germline V gives CDR1 MDHEN, CDR2 SYDVKM. The CDR3 loop reads CASSIGTGGAYSPLHF. The CDR3 coding sequence is TGTGCCAGCAGTATCGGGACAGGGGGCGCGTATTCACCCCTCCACTTT. The full variable domain, rest sourced from reference TRBV28 and TRBJ1-6, is DVKVTQSSRYLVKRTGEKVFLECVQDMDHENMFWYRQDPGLGLRLIYFSYDVKMKEKGDIPEGYSVSREKKERFSLILESASTNQTSMYLCASSIGTGGAYSPLHFGNGTRLTVT.

CDR3 DNA sequence: TGTGCCAGCAGCTTGTCGAACCGGGTGGTTGAGCAGTTCTTC. Protein product: CASSLSNRVVEQFF. This chain connects TRBV5-6 to TRBJ2-1, with D unclear. This CDR3 is 14 amino acids long. Trimming took off 1 base at V and 9 bases at J, with 14 bases between the two ends. The germline V gene encodes CDR1 SGHDT and CDR2 YYEEEE.

This rearrangement joins TRBV5-4 to TRBJ2-3, with 15 bases lining up with TRBD2. CDR3 length: 17 residues. Germline V gives CDR1 SGHNT, CDR2 YYREEE (reference sequence). After removal of 2 bases from V and 2 bases from J, the junction contained 3 bases not matched to a gene. This chain's CDR3 is CASSLGLAGGFTDTQYF. The CDR3 DNA is TGTGCCAGCAGCTTAGGACTAGCGGGAGGGTTCACAGATACGCAGTATTTT.